The T cell receptor beta chain described here comes from a study of CD4 T cells in relation to SARS-CoV-2 and coronaviruses. The method was immunoSEQ multiplex PCR; TCRdb's version includes in-frame clones alone and lacks a portion of them. The sample shows tens of thousands of clones, 75% to 90% of them seen only once. Trimming left V 4 bases short and J 5 bases short, with 12 bases between. Germline V gene sequence: CDR1 SGHRS, CDR2 YFSETQ. CDR3 length: 14 residues. Whole-study results and caveats: This crossreactivity analysis covered spike protein alone, no other viral proteins.

A note on this clone: Its antigen is not identified.

Material for sequencing was memory CD4+ T cells from PBMCs. The sequence came from an adult with COVID-19. The chain has TRBV5-1 and TRBJ1-4; maybe TRBD1 (5 bases). CDR3 loop: CASSRGDPNEKLFF. CDR3 nucleotides: TGCGCCAGCAGCCGGGGGGACCCGAATGAAAAACTGTTTTTT. The full variable domain, completed using reference TRBV5-1 and TRBJ1-4, is KAGVTQTPRYLIKTRGQQVTLSCSPISGHRSVSWYQQTPGQGLQFLFEYFSETQRNKGNFPGRFSGRQFSNSRSEMNVSTLELGDSALYLCASSRGDPNEKLFFGSGTQLSVL.